The 20 T cell receptor beta chains listed next were all sequenced from one sample in a study of vaccination effects on CD4 cells after COVID-19. The assay was immunoSEQ multiplex PCR, and TCRdb's table has in-frame clones only and misses some. The table shows 55,000 to 65,000 clones, with 81% occurring only once. In the ViraFEST assay, antigen-specific CD4+ clonotypes were identified by expansion after peptide-pool stimulation. CD4+ T cell isolation took place after 10 days of culture. These receptors' targets are unknown. Sequences were derived from CD4+ T cells from PBMCs cultured with HCoV-229E spike peptides, sampled before COVID-19 vaccination. The receptor source for this set is a human donor who received a COVID-19 vaccine.

V is TRBV2 and J is TRBJ2-3; D may be TRBD1 (5 bases). V dropped 5 bases and J dropped 2 bases, with 14 bases sitting between them. The CDR3 runs to 15 residues. Looked up from germline, CDR1 is SNHLY and CDR2 is FYNNEI. The DNA of the CDR3 is TGTGCCAGCAGTACCGAGCGACAGCTCACAGATACGCAGTATTTT. Amino acid sequence: CASSTERQLTDTQYF.

This CDR3 reads CASSPGQGHYGYTF. The CDR3 nucleotides are TGTGCCAGCAGTCCGGGACAGGGCCACTATGGCTACACCTTC. This chain connects TRBV27 to TRBJ1-2; the match to TRBD1 covers 9 bases. In germline, CDR1 is MNHEY, CDR2 SMNVEV (reference sequence). This CDR3 contains 14 residues. After removal of 5 bases from V and 3 bases from J, the junction contained 4 bases not matched to a gene.

The J gene is TRBJ2-7, the V gene TRBV3-1 (or the pseudogene TRBV3-2), with unresolved D. Trimming took 1 base from V and 7 from J, leaving 8 bases between them. There are 12 residues in the CDR3. Germline V CDR1 and CDR2: LGHDT, YNNKEL (reference sequence). The CDR3 nucleotides read TGTGCCAGCAGCCAAGGCGCAAGGGAGCAGTACGTC. Translating it yields CASSQGAREQYV.

The chain combines TRBV20-1 with TRBJ1-5; possibly TRBD1 for D (5 bases). Per the germline V gene, CDR1 is DFQATT and CDR2 is SNEGSKA (reference sequence). V was cut by 7 bases and J by 6 bases, with 7 bases left in between. The CDR3 is 10 residues long. CDR3 residues: CSGGFQPQHF. CDR3 DNA: TGCAGTGGGGGGTTTCAGCCCCAGCATTTT.

This chain connects TRBV5-1 to TRBJ2-1; D is possibly TRBD2 (7 bases). Germline V lookup: CDR1 SGHRS, CDR2 YFSETQ. The CDR3 loop spans 17 amino acids. V was clipped by 0 bases and J by 14 bases, with 27 bases between them. DNA of the CDR3: TGCGCCAGCAGCTTGGGTGCAGGGGCGGGGGATTCGTCGGAGGAGTTCTTC. Its protein is CASSLGAGAGDSSEEFF. Filled out from reference TRBV5-1 and TRBJ2-1, the complete variable domain reads KAGVTQTPRYLIKTRGQQVTLSCSPISGHRSVSWYQQTPGQGLQFLFEYFSETQRNKGNFPGRFSGRQFSNSRSEMNVSTLELGDSALYLCASSLGAGAGDSSEEFFGPGTRLTVL.

The genes are TRBV10-3 and TRBJ2-3; 8 nucleotides match TRBD1. Germline CDR1 and CDR2: ENHRY and SYGVKD. The CDR3 has 16 residues. With 1 base clipped from V and 2 bases from J, the junction kept 5 bases outside the gene matches. The CDR3 DNA reads as TGTGCCATCAGTGAGTGGGGACAGGCGATCACAGATACGCAGTATTTT. Translation gives CAISEWGQAITDTQYF.

V usage is TRBV19 and J usage is TRBJ1-5, with TRBD1 identical over 7 bases. The V and J ends lost 6 bases and 6 bases, in that order; junction bases with no gene match: 8. Germline CDR1 reads LNHDA; CDR2 reads SQIVND (reference sequence). This CDR3 spans 14 amino acids. CDR3 in DNA: TGTGCCAGTAGAGAAGGGGGCTTCATTCAGCCCCAGCATTTT. It translates to CASREGGFIQPQHF.

The chain joins TRBV6-6 to TRBJ2-7; D perhaps matches TRBD1 (6 bases). V lost 7 bases and J 4 bases, leaving 14 bases between the germline ends. This CDR3 comprises 13 residues. Germline CDR1 is MNHNY and CDR2 is SVGAGI (reference sequence). The CDR3 sequence is CASTRGRRYEQYV. CDR3 coding DNA: TGTGCCAGCACCAGGGGAAGAAGGTACGAGCAGTACGTC.

This clone was observed a few times. V is TRBV5-5 and J is TRBJ1-6; possibly TRBD1 for D (5 bases). The CDR3 has 15 residues. Trimming left V 1 base short and J 10 bases short, with 15 bases between. Germline V gives CDR1 SGHKS, CDR2 YYEKEE (reference sequence). Here the CDR3 DNA reads TGTGCCAGCAGCTTGAGTACTGGGGCGCGATCACCCCTCCACTTT. Amino acids: CASSLSTGARSPLHF.

The chain combines TRBV5-4 with TRBJ2-1, with 8 bases identical to TRBD2. The CDR3 is made up of 15 amino acids. V gave up 4 bases and J gave up 2 bases; unmatched junction bases: 5. Germline V gene lookup returns CDR1 SGHNT and CDR2 YYREEE (reference sequence). For the CDR3, the DNA is TGTGCCAGCAGCCGCGCGGGGGGCACCTACAATGAGCAGTTCTTC. Protein: CASSRAGGTYNEQFF.

The J gene is TRBJ1-1, the V gene TRBV19, with D hard to call. From germline, CDR1 is LNHDA and CDR2 SQIVND (reference sequence). Between the trimmed V and J ends, which lost 3 bases and 0 bases, there was a span of 2 bases. The CDR3 contains 12 residues. CDR3 coding DNA: TGTGCCAGTAGTATGGTGAACACTGAAGCTTTCTTT. It is translated as CASSMVNTEAFF.

The chain's CDR3 is CASSGGQAQEKLFF. CDR3 bases: TGCGCCAGCAGTGGAGGGCAGGCTCAGGAAAAACTGTTTTTT. The rearrangement uses TRBV10-2 and TRBJ1-4; D remains unclear. V lost 4 bases and J lost 8, with 14 bases in between. The CDR3 spans 14 residues. CDR1 is WSHSY, CDR2 SAAADI, per germline.

The chain couples TRBV2 to TRBJ1-1; a possible D gene is TRBD1 (5 bases). Germline loops: CDR1 SNHLY, CDR2 FYNNEI. This CDR3 contains 14 residues. Trimming stripped 5 bases from V and 2 bases from J, with 12 bases between. CDR3 region: CASSPDSFNTEAFF. CDR3 in DNA: TGTGCCAGCAGTCCCGACAGCTTTAACACTGAAGCTTTCTTT. Looking up the rest from reference TRBV2 and TRBJ1-1 gives the full variable domain: EPEVTQTPSHQVTQMGQEVILRCVPISNHLYFYWYRQILGQKVEFLVSFYNNEISEKSEIFDDQFSVERPDGSNFTLKIRSTKLEDSAMYFCASSPDSFNTEAFFGQGTRLTVV.

This clone came up a few times. The CDR3 reads CASRSGEFYYGYTF. For the CDR3, the DNA is TGTGCCAGTAGGTCAGGAGAGTTTTACTATGGCTACACCTTC. The V call is TRBV19, the J call TRBJ1-2; no firm D call. The V gene's germline CDR1 is LNHDA and CDR2 SQIVND (reference sequence). The V end lost 6 bases, the J end lost 3 bases, and 14 bases lay between the germline ends. The CDR3 runs to 14 residues.

The chain is built from TRBV2 and TRBJ2-5, with 7 bases lining up with TRBD1. V trimming: 5 bases; J trimming: 2 bases; junction bases outside the gene matches: 5. Germline lookup yields CDR1 SNHLY and CDR2 FYNNEI. The CDR3 is 14 amino acids. This chain's CDR3 is CASSKTGRQETQYF. The CDR3 bases are TGTGCCAGCAGTAAGACAGGGCGGCAAGAGACCCAGTACTTC.

The V call is TRBV28, the J call TRBJ1-3; no reliable D call. The CDR3 loop spans 13 amino acids. CDR1 MDHEN and CDR2 SYDVKM come from the germline V gene. Trimming pared 2 bases from V and 6 bases from J, leaving 8 bases between. CDR3 residues: CASSLRTVNTIYF. The CDR3 nucleotides are TGTGCCAGCAGTTTACGGACCGTAAACACCATATATTTT.

The chain carries TRBV18 and TRBJ2-1; D unresolved. Trimming took off 6 bases at V and 6 bases at J, with 9 bases between the two ends. This CDR3 region has 12 residues. Germline V gives CDR1 KGHSH, CDR2 LQKENI. The CDR3 region has the DNA TGTGCCAGCTCCCCGGCAGCCAATGAGCAGTTCTTC. The encoded protein is CASSPAANEQFF.

The V gene is TRBV7-3, the J gene TRBJ2-3, with no clear D. Germline CDR1 reads SGHTA; CDR2 reads FQGTGA. With 3 bases removed from V and 0 bases from J, the gap between germline ends came to 7 bases. The CDR3 has 14 residues. The CDR3, as DNA: TGTGCCAGCAGCTTGGGTCTGAGCACAGATACGCAGTATTTT. This encodes CASSLGLSTDTQYF.

The chain couples TRBV5-1 to TRBJ2-2; weak D call: TRBD2 (6 bases). This CDR3 has 17 residues. Trimming removed 0 bases at V and 2 bases at J, with 14 bases between. Per the germline V gene, CDR1 is SGHRS and CDR2 is YFSETQ. CDR3 DNA sequence: TGCGCCAGCAGCTTGGGGCGGGGAAGGGCAAACACCGGGGAGCTGTTTTTT. Encoded protein: CASSLGRGRANTGELFF.

This chain links TRBV6-5 with TRBJ2-3; D possibly corresponds to TRBD1 (6 bases). CDR1 is MNHEY and CDR2 is SVGAGI in the germline V gene. This CDR3 has 15 amino acids. Trimming took off 3 bases at V and 2 bases at J, with 12 bases between the two ends. For the CDR3, the DNA is TGTGCCAGCAGTTATACAGGGCCCATCACAGATACGCAGTATTTT. Its translation: CASSYTGPITDTQYF.